Shown below are 19 T cell receptor beta chains from a single sample sequenced in a study of post-analysis software for immune sequencing data. Study-wide points: TRBV5-6, TRBV5-1 and TRBV20-1 were among roughly five TRBV segments more frequent in patients than controls.

The TCR beta cDNA libraries contained unique molecular identifiers. TCRdb re-analysed the PCR reads in MiXCR, keeping a single row per CDR3 protein. The sample has roughly 650,000 distinct CDR3 sequences, around 60% seen once; the top ten hold approximately 10%. Antigen specificity for these receptors is unknown. Sequencing used blood. The receptor set was obtained from a girl aged 2-10 years with multiple sclerosis.

The V gene is TRBV6-1, the J gene TRBJ2-1; 10 nucleotides agree with TRBD2. From germline, CDR1 is MNHNS and CDR2 SASEGT. This CDR3 is built from 17 residues. V lost 6 bases, J lost 4 bases, and 12 bases stayed unmatched. CDR3 amino acids: CASSPHGLAETYNEQFF. The CDR3 DNA reads as TGTGCCAGCAGCCCCCACGGACTAGCGGAGACGTACAATGAGCAGTTCTTC.

The chain is built from TRBV9 and TRBJ2-1; unclear D gene. Trimming stripped 0 bases from V and 6 bases from J, with 7 bases between. In germline, CDR1 is SGDLS, CDR2 YYNGEE. This CDR3 is 13 amino acids long. The CDR3 nucleotides read TGTGCCAGCAGCGTAGACTTAACCAATGAGCAGTTCTTC. Translation: CASSVDLTNEQFF. The whole variable domain, remainder taken from reference TRBV9 and TRBJ2-1, is DSGVTQTPKHLITATGQRVTLRCSPRSGDLSVYWYQQSLDQGLQFLIQYYNGEERAKGNILERFSAQQFPDLHSELNLSSLELGDSALYFCASSVDLTNEQFFGPGTRLTVL.

The chain employs TRBV10-1 and TRBJ2-5, with D perhaps TRBD1 or TRBD2 (7 bases each). V was pared by 0 bases and J by 4 bases, with 12 bases between. The CDR3 has 15 residues. CDR1 is WNHNN and CDR2 is SYGVQD in the germline V gene (reference sequence). In nucleotides, the CDR3 is TGCGCCAGCAGTGAGTCGGGAGGGGGCCGAGAGACCCAGTACTTC. It translates to CASSESGGGRETQYF.

The CDR3 DNA reads TGCGCCAGCAGCTTGGACGCTAGCGGTAAAAACATTCAGTACTTC. Its translation: CASSLDASGKNIQYF. The chain links TRBV5-1 to TRBJ2-5, with 7 bases fitting TRBD2. The J call may be wrong; the DNA end is better matched by TRBJ2-4. The CDR3 is 15 residues long. Germline CDR1 and CDR2: SGHRS and YFSETQ.

A single count supports this clonotype. The J gene is TRBJ2-4, the V gene TRBV5-5; D might be TRBD1 (6 bases). Germline V gene lookup returns CDR1 SGHKS and CDR2 YYEKEE (reference sequence). Deletions cut 4 bases from V and 13 bases from J, with 21 bases between. The CDR3 has 14 residues. The CDR3 DNA reads TGTGCCAGCAGCACTCCCGGACAGCTAAATCCGCAGTACTTC. This sequence encodes CASSTPGQLNPQYF.

In regard to this clonotype: One end of the junction is discordant with germline, which a read error may explain. This chain connects TRBV7-9 to TRBJ2-1; 14 bases agree with TRBD2. From germline, CDR1 is SEHNR and CDR2 FQNEAQ (reference sequence). The CDR3 loop spans 18 amino acids. CDR3 sequence reads: CASSGTSGSWDLYNGQFF. Written as DNA, the CDR3 is TGTGCCAGCAGCGGGACTAGCGGGAGTTGGGACCTCTACAATGGGCAGTTCTTC.

This chain connects TRBV20-1 to TRBJ2-7, with D perhaps being TRBD1 or TRBD2 (7 bases each). The DNA end favors TRBJ2-5, so the J call may be wrong. The CDR3 sequence is 14 residues long. Germline values: CDR1 DFQATT, CDR2 SNEGSKA (reference sequence). The CDR3 DNA sequence: TGCAGTGCTAGAATGCGGACAGGCGGGGGGACCCAGTACTTC. Amino acid sequence: CSARMRTGGGTQYF.

The CDR3, as DNA: TGCGCCAGCAGCTTGGAGGGGATTACCGCCTATGGCTACACCTTC. As protein: CASSLEGITAYGYTF. J is TRBJ1-2 and V is TRBV5-1, with a weak D call TRBD1 (5 bases). V was trimmed by 0 bases and J by 4 bases, leaving 13 bases between them. CDR1 is SGHRS and CDR2 is YFSETQ in the germline V gene. The CDR3 is 15 amino acids.

The gene calls are TRBV30 and TRBJ1-2; tentatively, D is TRBD1 (6 bases). Germline V CDR1 and CDR2: GTSNPN, SVGIG (reference sequence). The CDR3 extends over 11 amino acids. With 5 bases removed from V and 3 bases from J, the gap between germline ends came to 7 bases. CDR3 protein: CAWSGDYGYTF. The CDR3 bases are TGTGCCTGGTCAGGGGACTATGGCTACACCTTC.

The rearrangement links TRBV6-2 or TRBV6-3 to TRBJ1-1; a possible D gene is TRBD1 (6 bases). Trimming left V 6 bases short and J 4 bases short, with 12 bases between. Germline CDR1 MNHEY, CDR2 SVGEGT. The CDR3 runs to 13 residues. The CDR3 DNA reads TGTGCCAGCAGAGCACAGGGTGGCACTGAAGCTTTCTTT. This gives the protein CASRAQGGTEAFF.

This sequence joins TRBV12-3 or TRBV12-4 and TRBJ2-1; 11 bases fit TRBD2. CDR3 length equals 15 residues. The V and J ends lost 5 bases and 3 bases, in that order; junction bases with no gene match: 3. Here the CDR3 DNA reads TGTGCCAGCAGTCGTAGCGGGGGGGTCTACAATGAGCAGTTCTTC. Translating it yields CASSRSGGVYNEQFF.

In its sample, this clonotype was seen a few times. J is TRBJ1-2 and V is TRBV10-3, with D unresolved. The CDR3 has 13 residues. Germline V lookup: CDR1 ENHRY, CDR2 SYGVKD. Trimming left V 0 bases short and J 8 bases short, with 10 bases between. CDR3 coding DNA: TGTGCCATCAGTGAGTCGAGGCAACGCGGCTACACCTTC. It yields the protein CAISESRQRGYTF.

The chain employs TRBV10-3 and TRBJ2-1, with 9 bases matching TRBD1. Germline CDR1 and CDR2: ENHRY and SYGVKD. The CDR3 has 15 amino acids. Trimming removed 7 bases from V and 8 bases from J; junction bases left unmatched: 12. The CDR3 nucleotides are TGTGCCATCAAAACGGACAGGGGTGTTTCTCATGAGCAGTTCTTC. Its translation is CAIKTDRGVSHEQFF.

The J gene is TRBJ2-3, the V gene TRBV7-8; 7 positions match TRBD1. The J segment lost 2 bases and the V segment lost 5 bases, leaving 7 bases of the junction unmatched. The germline CDR1 and CDR2 sequences are SGHVS and FQNEAQ. The CDR3 covers 15 residues. Here the CDR3 reads CASSHRDSNTDTQYF. DNA for the CDR3: TGTGCCAGCAGCCACCGGGACAGCAACACAGATACGCAGTATTTT.

This chain uses TRBV7-2 with TRBJ2-3, with 7 bases fitting TRBD2. This CDR3 has 15 amino acids. Trimming removed 5 bases from V and 1 base from J; junction bases left unmatched: 6. Germline CDR1 is SGHTA and CDR2 is FQGNSA. CDR3 nucleotides: TGTGCCAGCAGCGTGCGGGGGTACCGCACAGATACGCAGTATTTT. This translates into CASSVRGYRTDTQYF.

V gene TRBV29-1 combines with J gene TRBJ1-1; no definite D call. The CDR3 sequence is 12 residues long. The germline gives CDR1 SQVTM, CDR2 ANQGSEA. Between the trimmed V and J ends, which lost 3 bases and 4 bases, there was a span of 9 bases. The CDR3 region has the DNA TGCAGCGTTGATGCGGGGAGCACTGAAGCTTTCTTT. Translated, it gives CSVDAGSTEAFF.

The chain employs TRBV14 and TRBJ2-1; D gene uncertain. The germline V gene encodes CDR1 SGHDN and CDR2 FVKESK. The V end lost 1 base, the J end lost 5 bases, and 15 bases lay between the germline ends. The CDR3 length is 16 residues. The CDR3 region is CASSQVGSRRHNEQFF. The CDR3 DNA reads TGTGCCAGCAGCCAAGTGGGGTCAAGGCGTCACAATGAGCAGTTCTTC.

The chain employs TRBV29-1 and TRBJ1-2; perhaps TRBD1 as D (5 bases). Germline lookup yields CDR1 SQVTM and CDR2 ANQGSEA. Trimming removed 7 bases at V and 5 bases at J, with 14 bases between. The CDR3 totals 12 residues. In nucleotides, the CDR3 is TGCAGCGGAGGGACGGACGGTTATGGCTACACCTTC. This codes for CSGGTDGYGYTF.

At least ten counts were recorded for this clonotype. The DNA of the CDR3 is TGTGCCAGCAGACTAACTAGCGGGCCATACAATGAGCAGTTCTTC. Translating gives CASRLTSGPYNEQFF. The chain uses TRBV27 and TRBJ2-1; TRBD2 agrees at 9 bases. Germline-derived CDR1 and CDR2 are MNHEY and SMNVEV (reference sequence). The CDR3 runs 15 residues. Trimming at V came to 6 bases and at J to 4 bases, leaving 7 bases not matched to a gene.